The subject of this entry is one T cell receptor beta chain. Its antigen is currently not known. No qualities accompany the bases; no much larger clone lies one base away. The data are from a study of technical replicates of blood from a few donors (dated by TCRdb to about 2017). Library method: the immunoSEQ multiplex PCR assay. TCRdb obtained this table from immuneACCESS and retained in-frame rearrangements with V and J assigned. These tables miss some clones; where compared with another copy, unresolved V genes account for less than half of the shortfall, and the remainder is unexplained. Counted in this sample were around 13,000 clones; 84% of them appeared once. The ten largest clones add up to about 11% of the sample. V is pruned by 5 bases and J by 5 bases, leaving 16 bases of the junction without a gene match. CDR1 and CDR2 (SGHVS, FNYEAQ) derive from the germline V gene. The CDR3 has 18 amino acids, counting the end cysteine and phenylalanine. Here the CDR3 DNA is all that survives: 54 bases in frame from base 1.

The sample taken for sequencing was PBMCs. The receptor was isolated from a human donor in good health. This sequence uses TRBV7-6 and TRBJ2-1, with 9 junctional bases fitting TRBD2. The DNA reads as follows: TGTGCCAGCAGCCCAATAGCGGGAGTCATCCAGGTCGACAATGAGCAGTTCTTC. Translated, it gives CASSPIAGVIQVDNEQFF.